This T cell receptor (beta chain) was found in a study of blood T cell repertoires in COVID-19. About the study: Whether acute or convalescent, the COVID-19 samples came from the United States, Italy and Spain. T cells, B-cell-depleted T cells, or PBMCs provided the cDNA or gDNA that served as material.

The CDR3 loop spans 15 amino acids. Per germline, CDR1 SEHNR and CDR2 FQNEAQ (reference sequence). V lost 5 bases, J lost 4 bases, and 8 bases stayed unmatched. How the authors handled the data: Amplification with reference gene primers provided the estimates of nucleated cell counts. Measured with immunoSEQ multiplex PCR; TCRdb has only the in-frame clones, and not every one. That table supplies the V and J calls and clone size; D and trimming were determined from the DNA. The data show around 120,000 clones, around 87% seen once. The TCR comes from a woman between 70 and 85 years old with acute or convalescent COVID-19. The chain joins TRBV7-9 to TRBJ2-5, with TRBD1 matching over 9 bases. Sequencing used peripheral blood. CDR3 loop: CASSKTGTGPETQYF. CDR3 in DNA: TGTGCCAGCAGCAAAACCGGGACAGGGCCAGAGACCCAGTACTTC. Complete variable domain (other parts from reference TRBV7-9 and TRBJ2-5): DTGVSQNPRHKITKRGQNVTFRCDPISEHNRLYWYRQTLGQGPEFLTYFQNEAQLEKSRLLSDRFSAERPKGSFSTLEIQRTEQGDSAMYLCASSKTGTGPETQYFGPGTRLLVL.